The 21 T cell receptor beta chains listed next were all sequenced from one sample in a study of chemoradiotherapy in HPV16-positive cancers. The table came from immunoSEQ multiplex PCR; TCRdb's copy has only in-frame clones and leaves some out. The sample has roughly 30,000 clones, roughly 90% seen once; the top ten hold 3.5% to 4%. Material: blood, obtained from a patient who underwent chemoradiotherapy. The receptors were sampled from a human donor with HPV-associated anogenital cancer.

The V and J genes are TRBV2 and TRBJ2-3; D possibly corresponds to TRBD2 (6 bases). CDR3 size: 14 residues. Germline V gene lookup returns CDR1 SNHLY and CDR2 FYNNEI. The V gene lost 8 bases and the J gene lost 5 bases, with 17 bases spanning the gap. The CDR3 region has the DNA TGTGCCAGCGGTGTGGTGGTCGGGGGAGATACGCAGTATTTT. Translation gives CASGVVVGGDTQYF.

The chain employs TRBV5-1 and TRBJ2-1; D may be TRBD2 (6 bases). Trimming stripped 3 bases from V and 2 bases from J, with 12 bases between. The length of the CDR3 is 15 residues. Germline lookup yields CDR1 SGHRS and CDR2 YFSETQ. The CDR3, as DNA: TGCGCCAGCAGCTGGGACGGGGGAACCTACAATGAGCAGTTCTTC. It specifies CASSWDGGTYNEQFF.

The chain uses TRBV15 and TRBJ1-4; weak D call: TRBD1 (6 bases). Trimming removed 3 bases at V and 3 bases at J, with 20 bases between. Germline V gene data show CDR1 as LNHNV and CDR2 as YYDKDF (reference sequence). CDR3 length equals 18 residues. This chain's CDR3 is CATSSEYRAEGANEKLFF. The CDR3, as DNA: TGTGCCACCAGCAGTGAGTACAGGGCTGAGGGAGCTAATGAAAAACTGTTTTTT.

The chain carries TRBV6-1 and TRBJ1-2, with 8 positions matching TRBD1. Germline assignment: CDR1 MNHNS and CDR2 SASEGT. The CDR3 extends over 14 amino acids. Unmatched junction bases numbered 3, after V lost 6 bases and J lost 0 bases. The CDR3 coding sequence is TGTGCCAGCAGCTCGACAGGGGCTAACTATGGCTACACCTTC. Protein sequence: CASSSTGANYGYTF.

This clone is a singleton in its sample. The chain joins TRBV21-1 to TRBJ1-3; TRBD1 is the table's D call, not checked against the DNA. TRBV21-1 is described as a pseudogene. CDR3 length: 19 residues. CDR3 residues: CASSHRGTILRSSGNTIYF. CDR3 coding DNA: TGTGCCAGCAGCCACAGGGGCACTATCCTCCGAAGCTCTGGAAACACCATATATTTT.

This chain connects TRBV7-9 to TRBJ1-3; 7 positions agree with TRBD1. The length of the CDR3 is 16 residues. Germline CDR1 SEHNR, CDR2 FQNEAQ (reference sequence). Trimming cost V 5 bases and J 1 base; bases outside gene matches: 8. CDR3 protein: CASSRQGASSGNTIYF. CDR3 DNA sequence: TGTGCCAGCAGCCGACAGGGCGCCTCTTCTGGAAACACCATATATTTT.

This clone was observed a single time. The CDR3 reads CASSYDGQGIYEQYF. DNA of the CDR3: TGTGCCAGCAGTTACGACGGACAGGGGATCTACGAGCAGTACTTC. The chain joins TRBV6-6 to TRBJ2-7, with 9 bases matching TRBD1. This CDR3 comprises 15 residues. V shed 2 bases and J 3 bases; nucleotides not matched to a gene: 5. Germline V gene lookup returns CDR1 MNHNY and CDR2 SVGAGI (reference sequence).

This sequence joins TRBV5-6 and TRBJ1-1; D remains unclear. This CDR3 comprises 12 residues. In germline, CDR1 is SGHDT, CDR2 YYEEEE. V was cut by 2 bases and J by 3 bases, with 5 bases left in between. CDR3 in DNA: TGTGCCAGCAGCTTTGGGGACACTGAAGCTTTCTTT. Its translation: CASSFGDTEAFF. The full variable domain, completed using reference TRBV5-6 and TRBJ1-1, is DAGVTQSPTHLIKTRGQQVTLRCSPKSGHDTVSWYQQALGQGPQFIFQYYEEEERQRGNFPDRFSGHQFPNYSSELNVNALLLGDSALYLCASSFGDTEAFFGQGTRLTVV.

V and J are TRBV7-2 and TRBJ1-5, with 7 bases aligning to TRBD1. Trimming took 5 bases from V and 3 from J; bases not matched to a gene: 13. This CDR3 is built from 17 residues. Germline lookup yields CDR1 SGHTA and CDR2 FQGNSA. CDR3 in DNA: TGTGCCAGCAGCCTACGGTGGCCCGACAGGGACAATCAGCCCCAGCATTTT. It yields the protein CASSLRWPDRDNQPQHF.

The chain couples TRBV9 to TRBJ1-2; TRBD1 matches at 7 bases. The trim removed 2 bases at V and 5 bases at J, leaving 6 bases unmatched. The CDR3 is made up of 14 amino acids. Germline V gene sequence: CDR1 SGDLS, CDR2 YYNGEE. The CDR3 sequence is CASSVGTARYGYTF. In DNA, the CDR3 is TGTGCCAGCAGCGTCGGGACAGCTAGGTATGGCTACACCTTC.

The genes are TRBV4-2 and TRBJ1-6, with D possibly matching TRBD1 (5 bases). CDR1 is LGHNA, CDR2 YNFKEQ, per germline. The V and J ends lost 0 bases and 8 bases respectively, with 17 bases between them. This CDR3 comprises 17 residues. CDR3 sequence (DNA): TGTGCCAGCAGCCAAGATCTAGCGGGGCCGGCTTATTCACCCCTCCACTTT. Its translation is CASSQDLAGPAYSPLHF.

The V call is TRBV7-8, the J call TRBJ2-1; 9 bases are shared with TRBD2. After removal of 0 bases from V and 9 bases from J, the junction contained 6 bases not matched to a gene. The V gene's germline CDR1 is SGHVS and CDR2 FQNEAQ. There are 15 residues in the CDR3. DNA of the CDR3: TGTGCCAGCAGCTTAGCCGGGCGGGGGGGTAGTGAGCAGTTCTTC. This encodes CASSLAGRGGSEQFF.

The genes are TRBV6-5 and TRBJ1-2; D is perhaps TRBD1 (5 bases). The CDR3 covers 14 residues. The V end lost 7 bases, the J end lost 2 bases, and 14 bases lay between the germline ends. Germline V gives CDR1 MNHEY, CDR2 SVGAGI. The DNA of the CDR3 is TGTGCCAGCACTCCGACAGCCCGGAACTATGGCTACACCTTC. Translation: CASTPTARNYGYTF.

The chain links TRBV1 to TRBJ2-7; the DNA was not compared with TRBD2, the D call given in the table. TRBV1 is termed a pseudogene. This CDR3 has 16 residues. CDR3 sequence (DNA): TGCACCAGCAGCCAAGAGTGTGTCCTTTATCGTTACGAGCAGTACTTC. This encodes CTSSQECVLYRYEQYF.

The V call is TRBV27, the J call TRBJ1-2; maybe TRBD1 (6 bases). Germline CDR1 is MNHEY and CDR2 is SMNVEV (reference sequence). Trimming stripped 1 base from V and 7 bases from J, with 19 bases between. This CDR3 comprises 16 residues. CDR3 coding DNA: TGTGCCAGCAGTTTATACTCGGGGGCGTTCCAATTTGGCTACACCTTC. It specifies CASSLYSGAFQFGYTF.

The chain employs TRBV5-1 and TRBJ1-1; D is ambiguous. V was cut by 4 bases and J by 4 bases, with 14 bases left in between. Germline V CDR1 and CDR2: SGHRS, YFSETQ. CDR3 length equals 14 residues. The CDR3 DNA reads as TGCGCCAGCAGCCTTGCGGGCGACCGCACTGAAGCTTTCTTT. Translated, it gives CASSLAGDRTEAFF.

This clone was seen a handful of times. The chain has TRBV4-1 and TRBJ1-6, with D unclear. The V and J ends lost 4 bases and 8 bases respectively, with 15 bases between them. Germline-derived CDR1 and CDR2 are MGHRA and YSYEKL. The CDR3 consists of 15 residues. The CDR3 is CASSLQVPDDSPLHF. CDR3 bases: TGCGCCAGCAGCCTCCAAGTACCAGATGATTCACCCCTCCACTTT.

The chain carries TRBV21-1 and TRBJ1-1. TRBV21-1 is marked as a pseudogene. This CDR3 contains 14 residues. CDR3 region: CASSNGDGGTEAFF. CDR3 nucleotide sequence: TGTGCCAGCAGCAACGGGGACGGAGGGACTGAAGCTTTCTTT.

This rearrangement joins TRBV11-2 to TRBJ1-2; D is possibly TRBD1 (5 bases). This CDR3 is built from 15 residues. Trimming pared 2 bases from V and 0 bases from J, leaving 10 bases between. Germline CDR1 SGHAT, CDR2 FQNNGV. In nucleotides, the CDR3 is TGTGCCAGCAGCTTATCCAGGGCCTCTAACTATGGCTACACCTTC. It specifies CASSLSRASNYGYTF.

The rearrangement joins TRBV5-1 to TRBJ2-7; D is ambiguous. Trimming took 0 bases from V and 8 from J, leaving 18 bases between them. Germline lookup yields CDR1 SGHRS and CDR2 YFSETQ. The CDR3 runs to 15 residues. DNA of the CDR3: TGCGCCAGCAGCTTGGGTGCGGCACAGAATACCCAGCAGTACTTC. This codes for CASSLGAAQNTQQYF.

This chain joins TRBV9 and TRBJ2-5; the D call may be TRBD1 or TRBD2 (6 bases each). The V end was cut by 4 bases, the J end by 7 bases, with 20 bases between. Germline V gene data show CDR1 as SGDLS and CDR2 as YYNGEE. The CDR3 length is 15 residues. As DNA, the CDR3 is TGTGCCAGCAGCTCTCGAGGGGGGCCGAAGGGGACCCAGTACTTC. This encodes CASSSRGGPKGTQYF.